This T cell receptor (beta chain) originates from a study of regulatory T cells in long-lasting Graves disease. This clonotype was picked up a small number of times. Its antigen remains unidentified. Overall study findings and caveats: Repertoires from persistent disease leaned toward TRBV28, TRBJ1-2 and TRBJ2-5.

Arm-PCR of CDR3 regions with iRepertoire HTBI primers generated TCR beta libraries. TCRdb passed the multiplex PCR reads through MiXCR, listing each CDR3 protein once. The sample yields 350,000 to 450,000 distinct CDR3 sequences, around 20% seen once. The time point denotes: persistent/refractory GD, antithyroid drugs over 5 years with positive TRAb. PBMC-derived RNA was used for the TCR library. Patient provenance is recorded as an endocrinology department in Xi'an, China. Looked up from germline, CDR1 is SQVTM and CDR2 is ANQGSEA. V was cut by 3 bases and J by 4 bases, with 5 bases left in between. This CDR3 region has 11 residues.

This sequence originates from a female donor with Graves disease. The chain uses TRBV29-1 and TRBJ2-3, with no clear D. Sequenced here: peripheral blood mononuclear cells (PBMCs), sampled when the disease was refractory, from a patient treated with antithyroid drugs. As DNA, the CDR3 is TGCAGCGTTGACCAGGCAGATACGCAGTATTTT. This encodes CSVDQADTQYF.